This record covers a single T cell receptor (beta chain). This record comes from a study of cytomegalovirus exposure and HLA in healthy donors. Primers: 60 Vbeta forward and 13 Jbeta reverse. Assay used: immunoSEQ multiplex PCR; TCRdb lists only in-frame clones, some missing. The data hold around 170,000 clones, with more than 60% observed a single time. V gave up 4 bases and J gave up 2 bases; unmatched junction bases: 5. There are 14 residues in the CDR3. Germline CDR1 and CDR2: SGHRS and YFSETQ. V is TRBV5-1 and J is TRBJ2-5; 7 bases line up with TRBD1. This TCR was recovered from a woman in her 50s in good health and CMV-seropositive. The sequencing input was PBMCs. DNA for the CDR3: TGCGCCAGCAGCGTCGGGACAGAACAAGAGACCCAGTACTTC. Translated, it gives CASSVGTEQETQYF.